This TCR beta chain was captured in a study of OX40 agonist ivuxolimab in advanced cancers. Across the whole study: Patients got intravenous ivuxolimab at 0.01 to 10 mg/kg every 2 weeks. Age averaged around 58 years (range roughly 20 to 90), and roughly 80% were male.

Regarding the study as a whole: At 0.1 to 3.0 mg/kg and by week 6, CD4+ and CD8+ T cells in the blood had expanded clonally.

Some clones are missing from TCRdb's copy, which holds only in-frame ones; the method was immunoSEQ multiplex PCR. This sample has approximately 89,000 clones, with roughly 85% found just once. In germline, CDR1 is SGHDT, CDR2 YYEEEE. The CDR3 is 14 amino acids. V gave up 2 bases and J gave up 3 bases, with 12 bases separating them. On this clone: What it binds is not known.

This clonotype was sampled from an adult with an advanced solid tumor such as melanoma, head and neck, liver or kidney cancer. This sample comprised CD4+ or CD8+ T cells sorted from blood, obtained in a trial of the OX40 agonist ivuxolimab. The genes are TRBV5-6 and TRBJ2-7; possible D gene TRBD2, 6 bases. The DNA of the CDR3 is TGTGCCAGCAGCTTTAACGGGGGATTCTACGAGCAGTACTTC. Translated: CASSFNGGFYEQYF. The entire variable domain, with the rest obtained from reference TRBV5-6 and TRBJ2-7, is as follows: DAGVTQSPTHLIKTRGQQVTLRCSPKSGHDTVSWYQQALGQGPQFIFQYYEEEERQRGNFPDRFSGHQFPNYSSELNVNALLLGDSALYLCASSFNGGFYEQYFGPGTRLTVT.